One and the same sample provided the 13 T cell receptor beta chains below, sequenced in a study of blood T cell repertoires in COVID-19. Data came from immunoSEQ multiplex PCR; TCRdb stores just in-frame clones and leaves some out. The sample contains about 120,000 clones, 85% of which appear only once. Material for sequencing was peripheral blood. The receptors come from a man of 80 years or more with acute or convalescent COVID-19.

The V call is TRBV6-5, the J call TRBJ1-5, with a weak D call TRBD1 (5 bases). CDR3 length: 12 residues. CDR1 and CDR2 from the germline V gene are MNHEY and SVGAGI. Trimming removed 6 bases at V and 7 bases at J, with 10 bases between. Written as DNA, the CDR3 is TGTGCCAGCAGAACCCCAGGGCAGCCCCAGCATTTT. Translated, it gives CASRTPGQPQHF.

The chain employs TRBV6-2 or TRBV6-3 and TRBJ2-2, with TRBD2 identical over 10 bases. V shed 3 bases and J 6 bases; nucleotides not matched to a gene: 1. Germline V gene sequence: CDR1 MNHEY, CDR2 SVGEGT. The CDR3 length is 14 residues. The CDR3 bases are TGTGCCAGCAGTTATGGACTAGCGGCCGGGGAGCTGTTTTTT. This codes for CASSYGLAAGELFF.

This chain joins TRBV5-6 and TRBJ1-4, with TRBD1 matching 7 bases. The CDR3 sequence is 16 residues long. The J segment lost 0 bases and the V segment lost 3 bases, leaving 5 bases of the junction unmatched. Germline CDR1 and CDR2: SGHDT and YYEEEE. CDR3 in DNA: TGTGCCAGCAGCTATACAGGGGCCTCAACTAATGAAAAACTGTTTTTT. It specifies CASSYTGASTNEKLFF. The complete variable domain, with remaining parts taken from reference TRBV5-6 and TRBJ1-4, reads DAGVTQSPTHLIKTRGQQVTLRCSPKSGHDTVSWYQQALGQGPQFIFQYYEEEERQRGNFPDRFSGHQFPNYSSELNVNALLLGDSALYLCASSYTGASTNEKLFFGSGTQLSVL.

The chain combines TRBV7-9 with TRBJ2-2; TRBD2 aligns across 13 bases. This CDR3 comprises 16 residues. With V trimmed by 1 base and J by 7 bases, 3 bases remained unmatched. Germline V gene lookup returns CDR1 SEHNR and CDR2 FQNEAQ (reference sequence). The CDR3 reads CASSLGTSGSVGELFF. CDR3 in DNA: TGTGCCAGCAGCTTAGGGACTAGCGGGAGTGTCGGGGAGCTGTTTTTT.

As concerns this clone: The junction shows a germline mismatch at one end, possibly a read error. This chain connects TRBV5-4 to TRBJ2-5; TRBD1 is a possible D gene (5 bases). The CDR3 runs to 15 residues. Germline loops: CDR1 SGHNT, CDR2 YYREEE (reference sequence). CDR3: CASSLDGHAQVTQYF. Written as DNA, the CDR3 is TGTGCCAGCAGCTTGGATGGACATGCCCAAGTGACCCAGTACTTC.

This chain uses TRBV12-3 or TRBV12-4 with TRBJ1-2, with TRBD1 matching over 10 bases. Losses at the gene ends were 6 bases for V and 5 bases for J; bases not matched to a gene: 3. The CDR3 is 13 amino acids. The DNA of the CDR3 is TGTGCCAGCAGCCGACAGGGGGCGTATGGCTACACCTTC. Translating gives CASSRQGAYGYTF.

The rearrangement links TRBV24-1 to TRBJ2-2; D not certain. Trimming took off 7 bases at V and 1 base at J, with 12 bases between the two ends. The CDR3 length is 15 residues. In germline, CDR1 is KGHDR, CDR2 SFDVKD. The CDR3 DNA sequence: TGTGCCACCAGCGATACAGAGATGAACACCGGGGAGCTGTTTTTT. It is translated as CATSDTEMNTGELFF.

The V and J genes are TRBV9 and TRBJ2-1; 7 positions agree with TRBD2. V shed 2 bases and J 2 bases; nucleotides not matched to a gene: 7. Germline lookup yields CDR1 SGDLS and CDR2 YYNGEE. There are 16 residues in the CDR3. The CDR3 loop is CASSVRVGGTYNEQFF. In DNA, the CDR3 is TGTGCCAGCAGCGTCCGAGTCGGGGGGACCTACAATGAGCAGTTCTTC.

There are a few counts of this clone. CDR3 loop: CASTGQGSGEAFF. The CDR3 nucleotides read TGCGCCAGCACCGGACAGGGTTCAGGTGAAGCTTTCTTT. V usage is TRBV10-2 and J usage is TRBJ1-1; TRBD1 agrees at 8 bases. The germline CDR1 and CDR2 sequences are WSHSY and SAAADI. V lost 7 bases and J lost 7; bases outside the gene matches: 8. The CDR3 spans 13 residues.

This clone was recorded only once. The chain joins TRBV18 to TRBJ1-1; no firm D call. Germline V CDR1 and CDR2: KGHSH, LQKENI. Trimming shortened V by 0 bases and J by 0 bases, and 8 bases separated the two germline ends. This CDR3 has 15 residues. This chain's CDR3 is CASSPPNGLNTEAFF. Written as DNA, the CDR3 is TGTGCCAGCTCACCACCTAACGGTTTGAACACTGAAGCTTTCTTT.

The chain uses TRBV10-3 and TRBJ2-3, with 10 nucleotides matching TRBD2. V shed 6 bases and J 4 bases; nucleotides not matched to a gene: 7. This CDR3 contains 15 residues. Germline loops: CDR1 ENHRY, CDR2 SYGVKD. CDR3 DNA sequence: TGTGCCATCAGCGGCAGCGGGGGGGGTTCAGATACGCAGTATTTT. Encoded protein: CAISGSGGGSDTQYF.

V usage is TRBV21-1 and J usage is TRBJ1-2; the tabulated D call, TRBD1, remains unverified against the DNA. TRBV21-1 is assigned pseudogene status. The CDR3 runs 19 residues. CDR3 in DNA: TGTGCCAGCAGCTATTACCCTCCGGGACAGCGCTCCGGACCCTATGGCTACACCTTC. Its translation is CASSYYPPGQRSGPYGYTF.

The chain carries TRBV28 and TRBJ1-4; the D is unclear. This CDR3 is 10 amino acids long. In germline, CDR1 is MDHEN, CDR2 SYDVKM. The germline V and J ends were trimmed by 8 bases and 11 bases, with 9 bases remaining between them. The CDR3 loop is CASGGSKLFF. The CDR3 DNA reads TGTGCCAGCGGAGGGTCCAAACTGTTTTTT. The variable domain in full, completed from reference TRBV28 and TRBJ1-4, reads DVKVTQSSRYLVKRTGEKVFLECVQDMDHENMFWYRQDPGLGLRLIYFSYDVKMKEKGDIPEGYSVSREKKERFSLILESASTNQTSMYLCASGGSKLFFGSGTQLSVL.